This TCR delta chain originates from a study of gamma-delta T cells after stem cell transplantation. TCRdb re-processed the RT-PCR reads using CATT. The data contain about 3,000 delta-chain clones, 3.5% to 4.5% of them singletons. By share, this clone ranks as medium-sized. In germline, CDR1 is GEAIGNYY, CDR2 EKD. Trimming pared 1 base from V and 0 bases from J, leaving 18 bases between. The CDR3 is made up of 20 amino acids. The material sequenced was gamma-delta T cells. The genes are TRDV2 and TRDJ3; D is unresolved. The receptor comes from a human donor. It is not recorded whose cells these are; they may come from a transplant donor. The CDR3 is CACDTAGHGRSSWDTRQMFF. DNA of the CDR3: TGTGCCTGTGACACAGCAGGGCACGGACGTAGCTCCTGGGACACCCGACAGATGTTTTTC.